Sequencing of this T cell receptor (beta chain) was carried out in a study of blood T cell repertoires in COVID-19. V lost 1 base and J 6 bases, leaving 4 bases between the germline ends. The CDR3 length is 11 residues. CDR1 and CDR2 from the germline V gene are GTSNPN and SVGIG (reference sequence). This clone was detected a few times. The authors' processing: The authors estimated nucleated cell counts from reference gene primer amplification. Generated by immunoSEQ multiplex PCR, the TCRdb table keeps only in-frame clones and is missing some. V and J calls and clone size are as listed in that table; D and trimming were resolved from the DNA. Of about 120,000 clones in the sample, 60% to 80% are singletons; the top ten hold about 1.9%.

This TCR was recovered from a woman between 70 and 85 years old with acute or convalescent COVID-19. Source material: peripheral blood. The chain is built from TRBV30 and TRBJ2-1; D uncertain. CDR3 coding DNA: TGTGCCTGGAGTGGGGCCAATGAGCAGTTCTTC. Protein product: CAWSGANEQFF.